Shown below are 12 T cell receptor beta chains from a single sample sequenced in a study of graft-versus-host responses after intestinal transplantation. Sequencing was performed with immunoSEQ multiplex PCR; in TCRdb, only in-frame clones are kept and a portion is missing. Here the sample spans approximately 110,000 clones, 90% to 95% being singletons. Antigens of these TCRs are unknown. The source was unstimulated CD4+ T cells sorted from spleen or lymph node cells, collected before transplant. The source is a human donor who was the organ donor for an intestinal transplant.

This clone has only a few counts. The chain recombines TRBV5-6 with TRBJ1-3, with D perhaps matching TRBD1 (5 bases). The germline V gene encodes CDR1 SGHDT and CDR2 YYEEEE. This CDR3 has 15 residues. V was pared by 4 bases and J by 4 bases, with 15 bases between. This chain's CDR3 is CASSRVGPPGNTIYF. The CDR3 region has the DNA TGTGCCAGCAGCCGCGTGGGACCGCCAGGAAACACCATATATTTT.

Remarks on this clone: Additional DNA sequences in this sample encode the identical CDR3. This chain joins TRBV9 and TRBJ2-3, with D hard to call. Looked up from germline, CDR1 is SGDLS and CDR2 is YYNGEE. The germline V and J ends were trimmed by 2 bases and 0 bases, with 10 bases remaining between them. The CDR3 totals 15 residues. CDR3 protein: CASSVGTSSTDTQYF. The DNA for the CDR3 is TGTGCCAGCAGCGTTGGTACATCTAGCACAGATACGCAGTATTTT.

CDR3 sequence (DNA): TGCAGCGTTGCAGGGGCAAAGGATCGTGGGACAGGGTTCTACGAGCAGTACTTC. Translation: CSVAGAKDRGTGFYEQYF. J is TRBJ2-7 and V is TRBV29-1, with 9 nucleotides matching TRBD1. The trim removed 4 bases at V and 3 bases at J, leaving 19 bases unmatched. Per germline, CDR1 SQVTM and CDR2 ANQGSEA. CDR3 size: 18 residues.

V gene TRBV7-6 combines with J gene TRBJ2-2; tentative D call: TRBD1 (5 bases). The V and J ends lost 5 bases and 2 bases respectively, with 12 bases between them. The CDR3 extends over 15 amino acids. CDR1 and CDR2 (germline): SGHVS, FNYEAQ. In nucleotides, the CDR3 is TGTGCCAGCAGCCCCTGGGGCGGAAACACCGGGGAGCTGTTTTTT. Protein: CASSPWGGNTGELFF. The whole variable domain, remainder taken from reference TRBV7-6 and TRBJ2-2, is GAGVSQSPRYKVTKRGQDVALRCDPISGHVSLYWYRQALGQGPEFLTYFNYEAQQDKSGLPNDRFSAERPEGSISTLTIQRTEQRDSAMYRCASSPWGGNTGELFFGEGSRLTVL.

This clone was recorded once. CDR3 nucleotides: TGTGCCAGCAGCTCACAGGGGCTCGAGCAGTACTTC. Its translation: CASSSQGLEQYF. The V call is TRBV28, the J call TRBJ2-7; 7 bases match TRBD1. Germline V CDR1 and CDR2: MDHEN, SYDVKM. V lost 6 bases and J lost 6; bases outside the gene matches: 5. This CDR3 is 12 amino acids long.

The J gene is TRBJ2-3, the V gene TRBV27; 14 nucleotides line up with TRBD2. Looked up from germline, CDR1 is MNHEY and CDR2 is SMNVEV (reference sequence). With V trimmed by 3 bases and J by 7 bases, 6 bases remained unmatched. The CDR3 runs 16 residues. CDR3 region: CASSFLTSGRGYTQYF. DNA of the CDR3: TGTGCCAGCAGTTTCTTGACTAGCGGGAGGGGATATACGCAGTATTTT.

The chain carries TRBV29-1 and TRBJ1-2, with 11 bases aligning to TRBD1. The germline CDR1 and CDR2 sequences are SQVTM and ANQGSEA. V lost 4 bases to trimming and J lost 7 bases; unmatched junction nucleotides: 2. The CDR3 is 12 amino acids. CDR3: CSVAGQGAGYTF. Written as DNA, the CDR3 is TGCAGCGTTGCCGGACAGGGGGCTGGCTACACCTTC.

This chain links TRBV19 with TRBJ1-4; 8 positions agree with TRBD1. The CDR3 extends over 15 amino acids. Germline CDR1 is LNHDA and CDR2 is SQIVND (reference sequence). Trimming at V came to 1 base and at J to 6 bases, leaving 4 bases not matched to a gene. The CDR3 loop reads CASSIVTGQDEKLFF. In DNA, the CDR3 is TGTGCCAGTAGTATAGTGACGGGACAGGATGAAAAACTGTTTTTT.

The rearrangement links TRBV11-2 to TRBJ1-1; a weak D match, TRBD1 (6 bases). This CDR3 contains 13 residues. CDR1 is SGHAT and CDR2 is FQNNGV in the germline V gene. The V and J ends lost 1 base and 5 bases respectively, with 8 bases between them. CDR3 residues: CASSLGQGTEAFF. For the CDR3, the DNA is TGTGCCAGCAGCTTAGGTCAGGGGACTGAAGCTTTCTTT.

The rearrangement joins TRBV5-1 to TRBJ1-1; D gene uncertain. Trimming removed 3 bases from V and 4 bases from J, with 10 bases in between. The germline V gene encodes CDR1 SGHRS and CDR2 YFSETQ. The CDR3 length is 13 residues. The CDR3 here is CASSYTGPTEAFF. Here the CDR3 DNA reads TGCGCCAGCAGCTACACCGGACCCACTGAAGCTTTCTTT.

This clone was observed a few times. The genes are TRBV30 and TRBJ2-7; D call uncertain. Deletions cut 1 base from V and 3 bases from J, with 4 bases between. Germline CDR1 is GTSNPN and CDR2 is SVGIG (reference sequence). The CDR3 loop spans 11 amino acids. CDR3 DNA sequence: TGTGCCTGGAGTGCCAACTACGAGCAGTACTTC. Translated, it gives CAWSANYEQYF.

The V call is TRBV27, the J call TRBJ2-4, with D perhaps assigned TRBD1 or TRBD2 (6 bases each). Germline CDR1 is MNHEY and CDR2 is SMNVEV (reference sequence). Between the trimmed V and J ends, which lost 5 bases and 2 bases, there was a span of 13 bases. CDR3 size: 15 residues. CDR3 sequence: CASSPPGATKNIQYF. CDR3 sequence (DNA): TGTGCCAGCAGTCCCCCGGGGGCGACCAAAAACATTCAGTACTTC.